The next 31 T cell receptor beta chains were all read from a single sample in a study of glioma-infiltrating T cells. The iRepertoire nested amplicon-rescue multiplex PCR amplified TCR alpha and beta CDR3s from RNA. TCRdb called the multiplex PCR reads again in MiXCR, with one record for every CDR3 protein. In the table there are about 44,000 distinct CDR3 sequences, around 22% of which are singletons. Source material: glioma tissue, nonneoplastic brain tissue, or PBMCs (not recorded which). The receptors come from a human donor with low-grade glioma or glioblastoma, undergoing nonglioma brain surgery, or in good health (not recorded which).

This clonotype has a count of ten or more. Because it lacks the conserved phenylalanine or tryptophan at the end, this CDR3 is likely a read error. This chain joins TRBV7-2 and TRBJ2-5; tentative D call: TRBD2 (5 bases). Trimming stripped 4 bases from V and 2 bases from J, with 11 bases between. The CDR3 totals 14 residues. In germline, CDR1 is SGHTA, CDR2 FQGNSA. CDR3 sequence reads: CASSSWTGQETQYL. Written as DNA, the CDR3 is TGTGCCAGCAGCTCTTGGACTGGACAAGAGACCCAGTACCTC.

This clonotype appeared many times. The chain employs TRBV19 and TRBJ2-3, with no clear D. Germline V CDR1 and CDR2: LNHDA, SQIVND (reference sequence). The V and J ends lost 8 bases and 3 bases respectively, with 9 bases between them. This CDR3 has 12 residues. The CDR3 is CASGPGTDTQYF. CDR3 nucleotide sequence: TGTGCCAGTGGGCCCGGTACAGATACGCAGTATTTT.

In this sample, this clonotype turned up many times. This chain links TRBV12-3 or TRBV12-4 with TRBJ2-3; perhaps TRBD2 as D (5 bases). V gave up 4 bases and J gave up 0 bases, with 14 bases separating them. This CDR3 has 16 residues. The CDR3: CASSSLSGSSTDTQYF. The CDR3 nucleotides are TGTGCCAGCAGTTCCCTCTCGGGGAGTAGCACAGATACGCAGTATTTT.

Only a few counts were recorded for this clonotype. J is TRBJ2-5 and V is TRBV6-2 or TRBV6-3; maybe TRBD1 (7 bases). The CDR3 sequence is 14 residues long. V lost 2 bases, J lost 4 bases, and 11 bases lay in between. CDR1 and CDR2 (germline): MNHEY, SVGEGT. The CDR3 nucleotides are TGTGCCAGCAGTTACAACAGGGGAGGAGAGACCCAGTACTTC. It yields the protein CASSYNRGGETQYF.

This clonotype was recorded at least ten times. This rearrangement joins TRBV7-2 to TRBJ2-5; tentative D call: TRBD2 (5 bases). The CDR3 totals 15 residues. In germline, CDR1 is SGHTA, CDR2 FQGNSA. V lost 1 base and J 1 base, leaving 10 bases between the germline ends. CDR3 sequence (DNA): TGTGCCAGCAGCTTAGTGAAGGCGGGCCAAGAGACCCAGTACTTC. Translating it yields CASSLVKAGQETQYF.

On this clonotype itself: One base away lies a much larger clone, so this may be a sequencing read error. This rearrangement joins TRBV12-3 or TRBV12-4 to TRBJ1-1; 7 bases fit TRBD1. CDR3 length: 15 amino acids. The CDR3 nucleotides are TGTGCCGGCAGTAAAAGACAGGGATGGAACACTGAAGCTTTCTTT. It specifies CAGSKRQGWNTEAFF.

There are many counts of this clonotype. The V call is TRBV20-1, the J call TRBJ2-7, with TRBD2 as a possible D gene (6 bases). Trimming removed 2 bases at V and 3 bases at J, with 14 bases between. Germline values: CDR1 DFQATT, CDR2 SNEGSKA (reference sequence). The CDR3 spans 14 residues. The CDR3 loop reads CSARPPGLLYEQYF. CDR3 nucleotides: TGCAGTGCTAGACCACCGGGACTGCTCTACGAGCAGTACTTC.

This clonotype was observed at least ten times. The J gene is TRBJ2-1, the V gene TRBV4-1; the match to TRBD2 covers 13 bases. The CDR3 extends over 17 amino acids. The germline V gene encodes CDR1 MGHRA and CDR2 YSYEKL. Trimming removed 0 bases from V and 7 bases from J; junction bases left unmatched: 6. CDR3 DNA: TGCGCCAGCAGCCAAGATTTACTAGCGGGGGGGCTGAATGAGCAGTTCTTC. This gives the protein CASSQDLLAGGLNEQFF.

This clonotype was seen many times. The junction does not match germline at one end; this may be a read error. The chain is built from TRBV6-1 and TRBJ2-5; either TRBD1 or TRBD2 may fit D (5 bases each). The germline V gene has CDR1 MNHNS and CDR2 SASEGT. The CDR3 sequence is 13 residues long. The CDR3 here is CASSQARDETQYF. CDR3 nucleotides: TGTGCCAGCAGTCAAGCCAGGGACGAGACCCAGTACTTC.

Many counts were recorded for this clonotype. V and J are TRBV2 and TRBJ2-7; 9 bases are a match to TRBD1. The V gene end was trimmed by 4 bases and the J gene end by 4 bases; junction bases not matched to a gene: 5. Germline CDR1 reads SNHLY; CDR2 reads FYNNEI. The CDR3 is made up of 14 amino acids. CDR3 residues: CASSGTGQGYEQYF. In DNA form, the CDR3 reads TGTGCCAGCAGTGGGACGGGACAGGGTTACGAGCAGTACTTC.

This clonotype showed up just a few times. The rearrangement uses TRBV11-2 and TRBJ2-5; D uncertain. The CDR3 loop spans 13 amino acids. V lost 3 bases and J lost 1, with 6 bases in between. Germline V gene lookup returns CDR1 SGHAT and CDR2 FQNNGV. The chain's CDR3 is CASSFSSQETQYF. In DNA, the CDR3 is TGTGCCAGCAGCTTTTCATCCCAAGAGACCCAGTACTTC.

This clonotype was seen ten or more times. The V and J genes are TRBV2 and TRBJ2-3, with 7 bases fitting TRBD1. The CDR3 covers 13 residues. Germline CDR1 is SNHLY and CDR2 is FYNNEI. V lost 6 bases and J lost 4; bases outside the gene matches: 4. CDR3 amino acids: CASRTGFADTQYF. The DNA of the CDR3 is TGTGCCAGCAGGACAGGGTTCGCAGATACGCAGTATTTT.

Note on this clonotype: Relative to the germline gene, one junction end is altered; a read error may explain this. V usage is TRBV20-1 and J usage is TRBJ2-5; perhaps TRBD2 as D (5 bases). The CDR3 runs to 15 residues. CDR1 and CDR2 from the germline V gene are DFQATT and SNEGSKA (reference sequence). CDR3 amino acids: CIARRLAGEYETQYF. In DNA form, the CDR3 reads TGCATTGCTAGGCGTCTAGCTGGAGAGTACGAGACCCAGTACTTC.

The rearrangement links TRBV30 to TRBJ1-5, with no clear D. The germline V gene has CDR1 GTSNPN and CDR2 SVGIG (reference sequence). Trimming removed 0 bases from V and 2 bases from J, with 8 bases in between. The CDR3 totals 14 residues. The CDR3 reads CAWSVGVGNQPQHF. CDR3 nucleotides: TGTGCCTGGAGTGTAGGAGTGGGCAATCAGCCCCAGCATTTT.

Remarks on this clonotype: A read error is possible here, since a much larger clone lies one base away. The chain recombines TRBV19 with TRBJ2-1; D perhaps matches TRBD2 (6 bases). The CDR3 consists of 17 residues. Germline lookup yields CDR1 LNHDA and CDR2 SQIVND (reference sequence). CDR3 sequence reads: CVSSMVPGRPNVNEQFF. CDR3 DNA: TGTGTCAGTAGTATGGTCCCCGGGAGACCCAACGTCAATGAGCAGTTCTTC.

This clonotype was detected ten times or more. The chain combines TRBV24-1 with TRBJ2-1, with D perhaps TRBD1 (6 bases). From germline, CDR1 is KGHDR and CDR2 SFDVKD. The CDR3 totals 16 residues. Trimming shortened V by 5 bases and J by 0 bases, and 13 bases separated the two germline ends. The CDR3 coding sequence is TGTGCCACCAGTGGGCAGGGGCCGGGCTCCTACAATGAGCAGTTCTTC. This codes for CATSGQGPGSYNEQFF.

Many counts were recorded for this clonotype. This chain connects TRBV7-9 to TRBJ1-1, with D hard to call. The V gene's germline CDR1 is SEHNR and CDR2 FQNEAQ (reference sequence). V was clipped by 5 bases and J by 7 bases, with 8 bases between them. The CDR3 sequence is 11 residues long. CDR3 protein: CASSRGLEAFF. CDR3 bases: TGTGCCAGCAGCCGAGGCCTTGAAGCTTTCTTT.

This clonotype occurred many times. The J gene is TRBJ1-2, the V gene TRBV20-1, with TRBD1 as a possible D gene (6 bases). The CDR3 contains 11 residues. CDR1 is DFQATT, CDR2 SNEGSKA, per germline (reference sequence). The CDR3 protein is CITPGGGGYTF. In DNA, the CDR3 is TGCATTACGCCGGGGGGCGGTGGCTACACCTTC.

The J gene is TRBJ2-1, the V gene TRBV19, with D uncertain. This CDR3 is built from 13 residues. CDR1 LNHDA and CDR2 SQIVND come from the germline V gene (reference sequence). V dropped 9 bases and J dropped 6 bases, with 15 bases sitting between them. CDR3: CASSVRGFNEQFF. In DNA form, the CDR3 reads TGTGCCAGCAGTGTTAGAGGATTCAATGAGCAGTTCTTC.

Many counts were recorded for this clonotype. The gene calls are TRBV18 and TRBJ2-3, with D unclear. The CDR3 contains 11 residues. The germline gives CDR1 KGHSH, CDR2 LQKENI. Trimming cost V 6 bases and J 2 bases, with 3 bases left between them. CDR3 loop: CASSVTDTQYF. CDR3 bases: TGTGCCAGCTCCGTCACAGATACGCAGTATTTT.

Many counts were recorded for this clonotype. In DNA, the CDR3 is TGTGCCAGCAGTTTAGTTGGGGATACGCAGTATTTT. Amino acid sequence: CASSLVGDTQYF. This chain uses TRBV12-3 or TRBV12-4 with TRBJ2-3; D remains ambiguous. V lost 1 base and J lost 6, with 5 bases in between. The CDR3 runs 12 residues.

On this clonotype itself: A read error is possible here, since a much larger clone lies one base away. This chain joins TRBV12-3 or TRBV12-4 and TRBJ2-3, with 8 nucleotides matching TRBD2. J was trimmed by 2 bases and V by 4 bases; bases with no gene match: 8. The CDR3 contains 16 residues. CDR3 DNA: TGTGCCAGCAGTTGGACTAGCCGGGGGGCCACAGATACGCAGTATTTT. Translation: CASSWTSRGATDTQYF.

This clonotype was observed many times. The chain carries TRBV5-1 and TRBJ2-7; D not resolved. This CDR3 contains 9 residues. Germline V gives CDR1 SGHRS, CDR2 YFSETQ. V lost 3 bases, J lost 5 bases, and 0 bases lay in between. In nucleotides, the CDR3 is TGCGCCAGCAGCTACGAGCAGTACTTC. Translation: CASSYEQYF. Using reference TRBV5-1 and TRBJ2-7 for the parts outside the CDR3, the full variable domain is KAGVTQTPRYLIKTRGQQVTLSCSPISGHRSVSWYQQTPGQGLQFLFEYFSETQRNKGNFPGRFSGRQFSNSRSEMNVSTLELGDSALYLCASSYEQYFGPGTRLTVT.

Of note for this clonotype: At one boundary the junction diverges from the germline segment, which might be a read error. This sequence joins TRBV7-9 and TRBJ2-5, with D possibly TRBD1 on 6 matching bases. CDR3 size: 15 residues. Germline V gene data show CDR1 as SEHNR and CDR2 as FQNEAQ (reference sequence). The CDR3: CASSPRTVEQEAQYF. The CDR3 region has the DNA TGTGCCAGCAGCCCCAGGACAGTGGAGCAAGAGGCCCAGTACTTC.

This clonotype was seen only a few times. The chain uses TRBV5-1 and TRBJ2-3, with 8 bases identical to TRBD2. After removal of 0 bases from V and 1 base from J, the junction contained 4 bases not matched to a gene. Germline loops: CDR1 SGHRS, CDR2 YFSETQ. The CDR3 contains 16 residues. Here the CDR3 DNA reads TGCGCCAGCAGCTTGGATATTAGCGGGGGCACAGATACGCAGTATTTT. As protein: CASSLDISGGTDTQYF.

This clonotype was detected only once. A clone one base away is much larger, so this may be a read error. The V gene is TRBV10-1, the J gene TRBJ2-1, with D possibly being TRBD2 (6 bases). The CDR3 totals 16 residues. Germline lookup yields CDR1 WNHNN and CDR2 SYGVQD (reference sequence). This CDR3 reads CASSIGGAADYNEQLF. The DNA of the CDR3 is TGCGCCAGCAGTATTGGAGGGGCAGCCGACTACAATGAGCAGCTCTTC.

Worth noting for this clonotype: This may stem from a read error, because a much larger clone lies one nucleotide away. This sequence joins TRBV20-1 and TRBJ2-1, with unresolved D. CDR1 and CDR2 from the germline V gene are DFQATT and SNEGSKA (reference sequence). The V end lost 2 bases, the J end lost 9 bases, and 14 bases lay between the germline ends. The CDR3 consists of 13 residues. For the CDR3, the DNA is TGCAGTGCTAGATCTCAGGAAAGGCGTGAGCAGTTCTTC. This translates into CSARSQERREQFF.

This chain connects TRBV29-1 to TRBJ2-3; 8 bases line up with TRBD1. This CDR3 has 12 amino acids. Per germline, CDR1 SQVTM and CDR2 ANQGSEA. Trimming at V came to 4 bases and at J to 4 bases, leaving 1 base not matched to a gene. CDR3 amino acids: CSVAGGSDTQYF. CDR3 DNA: TGCAGCGTTGCAGGGGGCTCAGATACGCAGTATTTT.

There are many counts of this clonotype. The chain carries TRBV27 and TRBJ2-2; D is ambiguous. Trimming took 4 bases from V and 4 from J, leaving 7 bases between them. The CDR3 consists of 13 residues. The germline CDR1 and CDR2 sequences are MNHEY and SMNVEV (reference sequence). CDR3 residues: CASSWASTGELFF. The CDR3 DNA reads TGTGCCAGCAGTTGGGCGAGCACCGGGGAGCTGTTTTTT.

This clonotype is medium-sized. The rearrangement links TRBV28 to TRBJ1-1; D is undetermined. There are 14 residues in the CDR3. Germline CDR1 and CDR2: MDHEN and SYDVKM. With 5 bases removed from V and 0 bases from J, the gap between germline ends came to 10 bases. As DNA, the CDR3 is TGTGCCAGCAGTATCGTTGCAATGAACACTGAAGCTTTCTTT. Its translation: CASSIVAMNTEAFF.

This clonotype was counted many times. The chain links TRBV2 to TRBJ1-2; TRBD1 might be the D (6 bases). V gave up 5 bases and J gave up 8 bases, with 21 bases separating them. CDR3 size: 15 residues. The V gene's germline CDR1 is SNHLY and CDR2 FYNNEI. The CDR3 nucleotides are TGTGCCAGCAGTTTCGCGGCAGGGGAAGGACAGGGCTACACCTTC. This translates into CASSFAAGEGQGYTF. Full variable domain (missing parts from reference TRBV2 and TRBJ1-2): EPEVTQTPSHQVTQMGQEVILRCVPISNHLYFYWYRQILGQKVEFLVSFYNNEISEKSEIFDDQFSVERPDGSNFTLKIRSTKLEDSAMYFCASSFAAGEGQGYTFGSGTRLTVV.